This TCR beta chain originates from a study of T cell responses to AZD1222 COVID-19 vaccine. Regarding the study as a whole: The donors showed a predominance of white British ancestry and of females, with possible underestimation of clonal diversity.

J was trimmed by 0 bases and V by 0 bases; bases with no gene match: 13. Germline V gene lookup returns CDR1 MNHEY and CDR2 SVGEGT. CDR3 length: 21 amino acids. Profiled with immunoSEQ multiplex PCR; TCRdb holds only in-frame clones, not every one. The sample holds more than 60,000 clones, more than 65% seen once. For this clone: The target antigen is unknown.

The receptor's source is an adult in good health. The V call is TRBV6-2 or TRBV6-3, the J call TRBJ2-6; TRBD1 matches 8 bases. The material was peripheral blood, obtained on day 0 of AZD1222 vaccination. This CDR3 reads CASSYSNVGTGQVSGANVLTF. The DNA of the CDR3 is TGTGCCAGCAGTTACTCGAATGTCGGGACAGGCCAAGTCTCTGGGGCCAACGTCCTGACTTTC.